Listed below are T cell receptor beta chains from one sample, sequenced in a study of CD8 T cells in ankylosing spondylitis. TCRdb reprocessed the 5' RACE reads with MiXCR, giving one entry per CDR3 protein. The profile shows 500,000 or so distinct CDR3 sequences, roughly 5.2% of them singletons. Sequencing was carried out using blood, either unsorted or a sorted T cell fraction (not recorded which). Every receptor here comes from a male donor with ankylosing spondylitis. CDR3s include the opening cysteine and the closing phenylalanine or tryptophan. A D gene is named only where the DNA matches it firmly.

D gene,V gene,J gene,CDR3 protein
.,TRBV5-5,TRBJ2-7,CASIPGAEHF
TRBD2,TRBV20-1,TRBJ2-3,CSAPPGGGSDTQYF
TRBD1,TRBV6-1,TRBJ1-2,CASSPIGTVYGYTF
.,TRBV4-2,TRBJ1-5,CASSQERADQPQHF
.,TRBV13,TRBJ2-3,CASSLGPGRDTQYF
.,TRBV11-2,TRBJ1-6,CASSPEILYNSPLHF
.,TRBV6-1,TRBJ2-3,CASSNYGTRLLRDTQYF
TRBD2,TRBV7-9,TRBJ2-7,CASSFVLAGVGDEQYF
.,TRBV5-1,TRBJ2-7,CASSFGTAPPGQYF
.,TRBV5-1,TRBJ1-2,CASSLAQGKFYGYTF
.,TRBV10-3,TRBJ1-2,CAISESRGLSYGYTF
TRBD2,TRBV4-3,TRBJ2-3,CASSRLAQFPDTQYF
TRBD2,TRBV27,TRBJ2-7,CASSLGLAGALYEQYF
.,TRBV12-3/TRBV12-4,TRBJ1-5,CASRESKQPQHF
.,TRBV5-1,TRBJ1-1,CASSPAQVIGTEAFF
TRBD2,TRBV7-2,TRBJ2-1,CASSDRGLAAYNEQFF
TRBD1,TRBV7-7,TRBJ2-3,CASSLGTGGSDTQYF
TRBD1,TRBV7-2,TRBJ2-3,CASSRQGAISTQYF
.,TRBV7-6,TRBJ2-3,CASSPRSTASDTQYF
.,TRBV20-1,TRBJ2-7,CSARTVHRTYEQYF
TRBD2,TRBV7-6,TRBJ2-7,CASSRTSGHDYEQYF
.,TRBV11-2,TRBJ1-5,CASSLGYKVHNQPQHF
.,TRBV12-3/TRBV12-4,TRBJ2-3,CASSLGSAYSGDTQYF
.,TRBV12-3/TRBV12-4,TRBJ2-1,CASSLGWDDYNEQFF
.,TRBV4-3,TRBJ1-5,CASSQALGGRQPQHF
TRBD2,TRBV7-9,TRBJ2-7,CASSLGTSGSPYEQYF
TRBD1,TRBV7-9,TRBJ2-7,CASSPSRDRGYEQYF
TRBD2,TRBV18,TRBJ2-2,CASSPPLAGGSGELFF
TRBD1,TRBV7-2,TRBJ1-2,CASSATGGAFGYTF
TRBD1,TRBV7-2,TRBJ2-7,CASSFGQGDEQYF
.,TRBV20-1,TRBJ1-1,CSATKGQRNTEAFF
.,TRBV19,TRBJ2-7,CASSNTLTFSYEQYF
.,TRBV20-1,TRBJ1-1,CSASSNTEAFF
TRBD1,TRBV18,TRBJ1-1,CASSYRDRGEAFF
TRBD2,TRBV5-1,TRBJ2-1,CASSRLAGEGNEQFF
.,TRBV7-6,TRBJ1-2,CASSQGEYGYTF
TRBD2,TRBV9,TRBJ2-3,CASSVLAGTDTQYF
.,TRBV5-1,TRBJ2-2,CASSLVVTDTGELFF
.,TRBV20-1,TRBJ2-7,CSARAAMDPYEQYF
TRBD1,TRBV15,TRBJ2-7,CATSRLDRVEQYF
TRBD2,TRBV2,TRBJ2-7,CASIGTSGRGEQYF
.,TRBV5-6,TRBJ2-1,CASSFLGEQFF
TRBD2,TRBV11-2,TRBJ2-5,CASSEGGTSGSGQETQYF
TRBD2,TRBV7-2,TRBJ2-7,CASSSRGGYEQYF